The following is a T cell receptor beta chain sequence with its context. The antigen remains undetermined. Losses at the gene ends were 5 bases for V and 0 bases for J; bases not matched to a gene: 6. CDR1 and CDR2 from the germline V gene are SGHRS and YFSETQ. This CDR3 contains 15 residues. The sample belongs to a study of cytomegalovirus exposure and HLA in healthy donors. Study information: In an early release, HLA-typed donors contributed roughly 85 million unique TCR sequences.

Notes on the study in general: CMV serostatus alone was available as immune exposure information.

The primer mix had 60 Vbeta and 13 Jbeta primers. Sequenced by immunoSEQ multiplex PCR; TCRdb stores in-frame clones only, minus some. This sample has 150,000 to 200,000 clones; around 78% occur once, and the top ten carry around 7%. The chain uses TRBV5-1 and TRBJ1-2, with TRBD1 matching 8 bases. The sequenced material came from PBMCs. The clonotype originates from a woman in her forties in good health and CMV-seropositive. The DNA for the CDR3 is TGCGCCAGCAGTCAGGGGGCTCTGCCTAACTATGGCTACACCTTC. Its translation is CASSQGALPNYGYTF.